Listed below are T cell receptor beta chains from one sample, sequenced in a study of beta chain features in type 1 diabetes. This table comes from immunoSEQ multiplex PCR, and its TCRdb copy is limited to in-frame clones, with some not included. The repertoire has 400,000 to 600,000 clones, around 28% of them found once; the top ten carry roughly 0.06%. Specimen: naive CD4+ T cells from blood. The source is a man younger than 30 in good health. The conserved cysteine and the conserved F or W are not part of the CDR3 here. Clone sizes are given selectively: once, few, many, or a class where the clone is expanded.

few	TRBV29-1	TRBJ1-2	SVVGQETIYGYT
.	TRBV4-1	TRBJ1-5	ASSLEQGNNQPQH
few	TRBV4-3	TRBJ2-1	ASSQGTSYSEQF
.	TRBV5-1	TRBJ2-5	ASSQLQGARETQY
.	TRBV5-1	TRBJ2-7	ASSSSHYEQY
few	TRBV30	TRBJ1-2	AWTGGRYGYT
.	TRBV6-5	TRBJ2-6	ASSRGLGANVLT
few	TRBV2	TRBJ2-1	ASNIESISYNEQF
few	TRBV29-1	TRBJ2-1	SVEPDNEQF
.	TRBV18	TRBJ2-5	ASSPPYGETQY
.	TRBV15	TRBJ1-5	ATSRDASYQPQH
few	TRBV5-1	TRBJ2-7	ASSSGTGSYEQY
.	TRBV7-3	TRBJ2-3	ASSETSGPGTDTQY
few	TRBV5-4	TRBJ2-7	ASSSVTINEQY
few	TRBV4-2	TRBJ1-1	ASSQGDIPNTEAF
few	TRBV20-1	TRBJ1-1	SASANTEAF
few	TRBV5-1	TRBJ1-4	ASSSGTGLDEKLF
few	TRBV18	TRBJ2-5	ASSSRQGVQETQY
.	TRBV30	TRBJ2-3	AWGTGLAGEADTQY
few	TRBV23-1	TRBJ1-1	ASSQSAAF
.	TRBV18	TRBJ1-1	ASSPNLDREYTEAF
few	TRBV9	TRBJ2-1	ASSVDASGYNEQF
few	TRBV29-1	TRBJ1-4	SVVGGSEKLF
few	TRBV2	TRBJ2-5	ASSASGLETQY
few	TRBV4-1	TRBJ2-3	ASSQSSGNTDTQY
.	TRBV7-9	TRBJ2-5	ASSLKDSQETQY
.	TRBV7-2	TRBJ1-5	ASSLVPGAGQPQH
few	TRBV4-1	TRBJ2-5	ASSQGVAGPETQY
.	TRBV7-9	TRBJ2-3	ASSHTSRTDTQY
.	TRBV2	TRBJ2-5	ASGQGPRETQY
few	TRBV7-6	TRBJ2-2	ASSFSGGTNTGELF
.	TRBV30	TRBJ2-3	AWIPRVRTDTQY
.	TRBV7-9	TRBJ2-1	ASSHTTLLAVTYNEQF
.	TRBV5-6	TRBJ2-1	ASSPGTGLRYNEQF
.	TRBV6-5	TRBJ2-7	ASSYIQEGEQY
.	TRBV5-4	TRBJ2-1	ASSPWDGRVRNEQF
few	TRBV19	TRBJ1-2	ASSTTVGYT
.	TRBV2	TRBJ2-1	ASTRESNYNEQF
few	TRBV5-6	TRBJ2-7	ASSSGRILYEQY
.	TRBV7-6	TRBJ1-1	ASSLDRITEAF
.	TRBV5-1	TRBJ2-2	ASSWGTSNTGELF
.	TRBV30	TRBJ1-2	AWRKSFYT
few	TRBV15	TRBJ2-5	ATSRGGQETQY
.	TRBV30	TRBJ1-5	AWSPPGDNQPQH
few	TRBV7-2	TRBJ2-3	ASSPWGDRTDTQY
few	TRBV19	TRBJ2-2	ASSGDGTNTGELF
.	TRBV20-1	TRBJ2-1	SARTGVDMF
.	TRBV28	TRBJ2-7	ASKETGFYEQY
.	TRBV7-3	TRBJ1-5	ASSPDRIQPQH
.	TRBV5-1	TRBJ2-1	ASSLPTSANEQF
.	TRBV29-1	TRBJ1-2	SVDLARLGVYT
.	TRBV30	TRBJ2-2	AWNLAGGWTGELF
.	TRBV2	TRBJ2-5	ASSGRIAGLEETQY
few	TRBV30	TRBJ1-2	AWSRKENYGYT
.	TRBV2	TRBJ2-1	ASRWRASLYYNEQF
.	TRBV7-2	TRBJ2-7	ASSLVYLAAYEQY
.	TRBV25-1	TRBJ1-1	ASSELGNTEAF
few	TRBV13	TRBJ2-5	ASSFTSGSWLETQY
few	TRBV30	TRBJ2-5	AWSIRTSGRGETQY